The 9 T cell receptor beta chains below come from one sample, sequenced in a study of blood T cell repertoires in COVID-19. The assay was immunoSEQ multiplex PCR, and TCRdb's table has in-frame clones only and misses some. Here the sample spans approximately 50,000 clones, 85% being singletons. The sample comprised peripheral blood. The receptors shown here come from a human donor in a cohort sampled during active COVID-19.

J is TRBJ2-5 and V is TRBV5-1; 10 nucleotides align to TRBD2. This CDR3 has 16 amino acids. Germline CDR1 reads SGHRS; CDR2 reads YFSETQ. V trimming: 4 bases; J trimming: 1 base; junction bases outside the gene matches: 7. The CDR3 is CASSLRSSGGQETQYF. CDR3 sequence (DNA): TGCGCCAGCAGCCTCCGGTCTAGCGGGGGCCAAGAGACCCAGTACTTC.

CDR3 nucleotides: TGTGCCAGCGGCACTCAGGGGTTGGGTGAGCAGTTCTTC. Its translation is CASGTQGLGEQFF. The chain carries TRBV12-3 or TRBV12-4 and TRBJ2-1; TRBD1 might be the D (6 bases). The V gene lost 8 bases and the J gene lost 9 bases, with 17 bases spanning the gap. This CDR3 spans 13 amino acids.

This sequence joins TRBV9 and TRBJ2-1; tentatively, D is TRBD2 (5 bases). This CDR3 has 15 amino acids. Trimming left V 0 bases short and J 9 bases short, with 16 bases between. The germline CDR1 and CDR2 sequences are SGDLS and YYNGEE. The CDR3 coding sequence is TGTGCCAGCAGCGTAGCGGTGGACTTGCATAGTGAGCAGTTCTTC. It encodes CASSVAVDLHSEQFF.

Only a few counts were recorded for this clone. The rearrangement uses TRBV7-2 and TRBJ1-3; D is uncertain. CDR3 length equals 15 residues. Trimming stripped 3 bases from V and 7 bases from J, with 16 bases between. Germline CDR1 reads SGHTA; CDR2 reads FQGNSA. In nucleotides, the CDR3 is TGTGCCAGCAGCTTTACCCGGGCCCGCGGGAACACCATATATTTT. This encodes CASSFTRARGNTIYF.

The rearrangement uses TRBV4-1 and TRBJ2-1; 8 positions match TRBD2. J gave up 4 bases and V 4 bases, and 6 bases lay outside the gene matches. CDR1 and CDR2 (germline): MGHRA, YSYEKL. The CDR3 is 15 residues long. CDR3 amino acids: CASSLAGLLYNEQFF. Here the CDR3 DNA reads TGCGCCAGCAGCCTAGCGGGACTTTTATACAATGAGCAGTTCTTC.

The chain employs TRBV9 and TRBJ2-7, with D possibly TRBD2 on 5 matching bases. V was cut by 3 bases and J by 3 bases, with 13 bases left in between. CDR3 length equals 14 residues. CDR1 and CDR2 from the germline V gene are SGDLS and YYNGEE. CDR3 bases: TGTGCCAGCAGCGCTTCTAGCATGGGCTACGAGCAGTACTTC. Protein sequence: CASSASSMGYEQYF.

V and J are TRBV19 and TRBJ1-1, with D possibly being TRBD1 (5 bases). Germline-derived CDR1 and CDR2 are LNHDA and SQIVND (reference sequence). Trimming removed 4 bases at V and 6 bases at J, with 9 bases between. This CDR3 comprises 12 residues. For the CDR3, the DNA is TGTGCCAGTAGTACCAGGGTCGCTGAAGCTTTCTTT. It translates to CASSTRVAEAFF.

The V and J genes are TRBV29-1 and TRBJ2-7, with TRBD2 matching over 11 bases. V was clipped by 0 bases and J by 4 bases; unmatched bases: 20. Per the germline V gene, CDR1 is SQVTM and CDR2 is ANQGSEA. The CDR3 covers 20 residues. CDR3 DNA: TGCAGCGTTGAAGATCCTAAAGGGACTAGCGGTCAACCGGTGGGATACGAGCAGTACTTC. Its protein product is CSVEDPKGTSGQPVGYEQYF.

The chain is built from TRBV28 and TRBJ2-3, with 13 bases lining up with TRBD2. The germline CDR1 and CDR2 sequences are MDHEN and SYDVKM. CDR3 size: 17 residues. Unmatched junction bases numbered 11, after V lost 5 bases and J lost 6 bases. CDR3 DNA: TGTGCCAGCAGTCCCCCGGGACTAGCGGGAAAAAGGGATACGCAGTATTTT. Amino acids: CASSPPGLAGKRDTQYF.